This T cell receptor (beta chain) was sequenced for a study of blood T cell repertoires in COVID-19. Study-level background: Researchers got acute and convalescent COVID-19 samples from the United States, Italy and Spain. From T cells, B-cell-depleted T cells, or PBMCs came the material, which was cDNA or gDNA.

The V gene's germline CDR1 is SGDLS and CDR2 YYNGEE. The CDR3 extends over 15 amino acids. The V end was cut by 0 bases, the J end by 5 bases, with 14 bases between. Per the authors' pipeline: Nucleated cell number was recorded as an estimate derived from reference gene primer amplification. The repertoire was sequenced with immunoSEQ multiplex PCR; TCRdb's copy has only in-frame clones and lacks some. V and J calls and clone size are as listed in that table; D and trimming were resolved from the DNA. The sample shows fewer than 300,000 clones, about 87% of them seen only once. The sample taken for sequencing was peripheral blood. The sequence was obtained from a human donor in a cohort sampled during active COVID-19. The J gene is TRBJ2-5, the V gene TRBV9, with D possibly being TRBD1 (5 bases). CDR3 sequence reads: CASSVASRQGETQYF. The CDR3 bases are TGTGCCAGCAGCGTAGCTTCGCGGCAGGGTGAGACCCAGTACTTC.